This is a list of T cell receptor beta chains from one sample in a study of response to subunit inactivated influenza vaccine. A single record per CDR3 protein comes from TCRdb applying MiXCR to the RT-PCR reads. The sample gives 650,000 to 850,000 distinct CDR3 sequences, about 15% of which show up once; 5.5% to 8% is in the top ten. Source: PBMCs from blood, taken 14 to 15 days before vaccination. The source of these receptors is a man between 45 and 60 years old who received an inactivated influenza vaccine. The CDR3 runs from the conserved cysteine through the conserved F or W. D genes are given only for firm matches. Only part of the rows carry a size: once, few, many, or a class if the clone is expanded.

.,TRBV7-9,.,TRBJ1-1,CASSSGVSRPLAFF,TGTGCCAGCAGCTCGGGAGTTTCTAGACCTTTGGCTTTCTTT
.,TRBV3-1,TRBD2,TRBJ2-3,CASSQRLAGADTQYF,TGTGCCAGCAGCCAACGACTAGCGGGAGCGGATACGCAGTATTTT
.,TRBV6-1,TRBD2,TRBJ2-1,CASTPGSGVDYNEQFF,TGTGCCAGCACCCCCGGTAGCGGGGTGGACTACAATGAGCAGTTCTTC
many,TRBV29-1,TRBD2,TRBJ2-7,CSVGSSGRANEQYF,TGCAGCGTTGGCTCGAGCGGGAGGGCCAACGAGCAGTACTTC
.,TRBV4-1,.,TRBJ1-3,CASSPIQGGGNTIYF,TGCGCCAGCAGCCCCATACAGGGTGGTGGAAACACCATATATTTT
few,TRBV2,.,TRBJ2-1,CASSDVLAGGLYNEQFF,TGTGCCAGCAGTGACGTCTTAGCAGGAGGGCTATACAATGAGCAGTTCTTC
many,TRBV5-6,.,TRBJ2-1,CASGSPHRDNEQFF,TGTGCCAGCGGCAGCCCCCACAGGGACAATGAGCAGTTCTTC
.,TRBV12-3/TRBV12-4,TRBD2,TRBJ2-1,CASHARLAGGPYNEQFF,TGTGCCAGCCACGCAAGACTAGCGGGGGGGCCCTACAATGAGCAGTTCTTC
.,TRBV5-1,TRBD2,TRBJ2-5,CASSPTAAGGPQETQYF,TGCGCCAGCAGCCCGACTGCGGCGGGGGGGCCCCAAGAGACCCAGTACTTC
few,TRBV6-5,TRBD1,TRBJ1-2,CASSYDRGDGYTF,TGTGCCAGCAGTTACGACAGGGGAGATGGCTACACCTTC
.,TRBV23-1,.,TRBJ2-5,CASSQSPVRFQETQYF,TGCGCCAGCAGTCAATCCCCCGTCAGATTCCAAGAGACCCAGTACTTC
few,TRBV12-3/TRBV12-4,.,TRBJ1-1,CASIFVGGNTEAFF,TGTGCCAGCATCTTTGTCGGAGGGAACACTGAAGCTTTCTTT
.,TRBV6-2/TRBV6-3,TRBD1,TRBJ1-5,CASSYAGDRGPGQPQHF,TGTGCCAGCAGTTACGCGGGGGACAGGGGCCCCGGGCAGCCCCAGCATTTT
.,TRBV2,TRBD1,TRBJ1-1,CASIRGADRGVSEAFF,TGTGCCAGCATCCGGGGGGCGGACAGGGGTGTCTCTGAAGCTTTCTTT
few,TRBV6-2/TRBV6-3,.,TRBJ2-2,CASSPSANTGELFF,TGTGCCAGCAGTCCTAGCGCGAACACCGGGGAGCTGTTTTTT